The T cell receptor (beta chain) described here comes from a study of T cell responses to AZD1222 COVID-19 vaccine. To note about this clone: The antigen is undetermined.

V lost 3 bases to trimming and J lost 2 bases, with 14 bases between them. The CDR3 runs 16 residues. CDR1 KGHSH and CDR2 LQKENI come from the germline V gene. The study's findings and limits: Vaccination with two AZD1222 doses was followed by a rise in Spike-specific TCR breadth and depth. Samples come after the peak T cell response, not at day 14. Donors in the cohort were predominantly white British and more often female, and clonal diversity was possibly underestimated.

The assay was immunoSEQ multiplex PCR, and TCRdb's table has in-frame clones only and misses some. The sample shows around 170,000 clones, around 90% of them seen only once. This receptor was identified in an adult in good health. The rearrangement links TRBV18 to TRBJ2-1, with a tentative D call TRBD2 (6 bases). Sequencing used peripheral blood, obtained on day 0 of AZD1222 vaccination. The chain's CDR3 is CASSPSEIAAYNEQFF. In nucleotides, the CDR3 is TGTGCCAGCTCACCTTCCGAAATAGCGGCCTACAATGAGCAGTTCTTC. The full variable domain, in which reference TRBV18 and TRBJ2-1 provide the parts outside the CDR3, is NAGVMQNPRHLVRRRGQEARLRCSPMKGHSHVYWYRQLPEEGLKFMVYLQKENIIDESGMPKERFSAEFPKEGPSILRIQQVVRGDSAAYFCASSPSEIAAYNEQFFGPGTRLTVL.